The following is a TCR beta chain sequence with its context. Grouping used clinical history reported by participants in a survey and questionnaire. Exposed participants encountered a COVID-19 case during the 2 weeks preceding study entry. This specimen comes from a study of blood T cell repertoires in COVID-19. About the research overall: T cells, B-cell-depleted T cells, or PBMCs provided the cDNA or gDNA that served as material.

The CDR3 is 16 residues long. The V and J ends lost 3 bases and 9 bases, in that order; junction bases with no gene match: 16. Germline V lookup: CDR1 DFQATT, CDR2 SNEGSKA (reference sequence). Methods used by the authors: Scientists estimated how many nucleated cells there were by amplifying reference gene primers. TCRdb keeps only in-frame clones here, not all; method: immunoSEQ multiplex PCR. Clone size and V and J calls were adopted from that table, with D and trimming inferred from the DNA. This table has approximately 300,000 clones, more than 85% appearing once. The clonotype originates from a woman in her twenties or thirties who had been exposed to COVID-19. The specimen sequenced was PBMCs or T cells enriched from blood (not recorded which). The J gene is TRBJ2-1, the V gene TRBV20-1, with 8 bases matching TRBD2. CDR3 protein: CSASTRGGTIATEQFF. In nucleotides, the CDR3 is TGCAGTGCTAGTACTCGCGGGGGGACAATTGCGACTGAGCAGTTCTTC.